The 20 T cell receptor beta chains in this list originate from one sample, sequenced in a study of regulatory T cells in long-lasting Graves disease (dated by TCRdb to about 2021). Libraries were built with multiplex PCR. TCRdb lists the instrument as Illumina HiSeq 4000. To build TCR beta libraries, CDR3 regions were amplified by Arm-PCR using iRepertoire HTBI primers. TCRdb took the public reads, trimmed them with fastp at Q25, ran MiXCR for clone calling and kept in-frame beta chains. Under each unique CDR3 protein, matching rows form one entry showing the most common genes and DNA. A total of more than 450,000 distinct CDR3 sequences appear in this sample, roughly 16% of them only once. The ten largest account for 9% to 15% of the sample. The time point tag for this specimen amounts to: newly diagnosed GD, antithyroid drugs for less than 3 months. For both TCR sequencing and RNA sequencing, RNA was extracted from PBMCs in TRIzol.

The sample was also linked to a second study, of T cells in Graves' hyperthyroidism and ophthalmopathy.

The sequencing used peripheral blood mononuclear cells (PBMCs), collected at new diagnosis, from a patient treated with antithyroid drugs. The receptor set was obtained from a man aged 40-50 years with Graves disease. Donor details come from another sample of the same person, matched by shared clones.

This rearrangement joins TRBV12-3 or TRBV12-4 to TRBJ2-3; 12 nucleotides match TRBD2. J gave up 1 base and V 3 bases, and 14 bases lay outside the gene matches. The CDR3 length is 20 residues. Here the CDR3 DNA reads TGTGCCAGCAGTTTGCGACTAGCGGGAGCCCTCACCTCTGGCACAGATACGCAGTATTTT. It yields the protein CASSLRLAGALTSGTDTQYF.

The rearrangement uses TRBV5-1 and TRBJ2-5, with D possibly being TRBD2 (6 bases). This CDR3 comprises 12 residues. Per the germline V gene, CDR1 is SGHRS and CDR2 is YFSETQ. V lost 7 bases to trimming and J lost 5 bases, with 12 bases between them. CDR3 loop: CASRRVGETQYF. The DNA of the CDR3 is TGCGCCAGCCGGAGGGTTGGGGAGACCCAGTACTTC.

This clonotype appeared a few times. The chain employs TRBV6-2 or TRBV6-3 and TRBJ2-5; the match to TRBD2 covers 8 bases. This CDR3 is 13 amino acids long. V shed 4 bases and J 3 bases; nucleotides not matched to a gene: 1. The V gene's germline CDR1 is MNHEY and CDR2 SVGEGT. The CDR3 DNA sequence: TGTGCCAGCAGTTTAGCGGGAAAAGAGACCCAGTACTTC. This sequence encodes CASSLAGKETQYF.

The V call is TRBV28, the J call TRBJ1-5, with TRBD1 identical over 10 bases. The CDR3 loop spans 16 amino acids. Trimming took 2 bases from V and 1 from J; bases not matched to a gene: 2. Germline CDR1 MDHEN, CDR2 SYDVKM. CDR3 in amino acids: CASSLDRGPSNQPQHF. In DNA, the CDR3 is TGTGCCAGCAGTTTAGACAGGGGGCCGAGCAATCAGCCCCAGCATTTT.

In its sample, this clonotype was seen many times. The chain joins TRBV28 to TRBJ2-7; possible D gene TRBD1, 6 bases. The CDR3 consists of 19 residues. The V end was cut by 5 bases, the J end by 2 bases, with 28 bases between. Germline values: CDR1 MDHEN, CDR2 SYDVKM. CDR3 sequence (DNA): TGTGCCAGCAGTCTCCCGGTAGGACAGTTTGTCAATCCTACCTACGAGCAGTACTTC. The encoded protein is CASSLPVGQFVNPTYEQYF. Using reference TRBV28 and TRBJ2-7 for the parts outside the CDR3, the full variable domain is DVKVTQSSRYLVKRTGEKVFLECVQDMDHENMFWYRQDPGLGLRLIYFSYDVKMKEKGDIPEGYSVSREKKERFSLILESASTNQTSMYLCASSLPVGQFVNPTYEQYFGPGTRLTVT.

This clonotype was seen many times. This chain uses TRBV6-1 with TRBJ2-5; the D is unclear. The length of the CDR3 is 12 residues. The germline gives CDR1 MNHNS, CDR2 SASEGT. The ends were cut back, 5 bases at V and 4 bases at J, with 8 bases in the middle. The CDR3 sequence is CASSPNLETQYF. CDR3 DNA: TGTGCCAGCAGTCCAAACCTAGAGACCCAGTACTTC.

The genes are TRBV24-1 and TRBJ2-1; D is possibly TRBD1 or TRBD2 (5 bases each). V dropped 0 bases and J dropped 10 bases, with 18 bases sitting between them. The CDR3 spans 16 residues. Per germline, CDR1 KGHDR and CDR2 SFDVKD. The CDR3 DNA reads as TGTGCCACCAGTGATTTGGCGCCCGGGACGCCGGTGGAGCAGTTCTTC. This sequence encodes CATSDLAPGTPVEQFF.

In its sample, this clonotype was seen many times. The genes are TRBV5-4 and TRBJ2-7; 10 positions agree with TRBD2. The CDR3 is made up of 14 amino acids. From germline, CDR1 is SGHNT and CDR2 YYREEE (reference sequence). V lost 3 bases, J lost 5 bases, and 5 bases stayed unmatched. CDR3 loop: CASSSLAGGHEQYF. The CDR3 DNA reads TGTGCCAGCAGCTCCTTAGCGGGAGGCCACGAGCAGTACTTC. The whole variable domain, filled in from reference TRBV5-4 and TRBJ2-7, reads ETGVTQSPTHLIKTRGQQVTLRCSSQSGHNTVSWYQQALGQGPQFIFQYYREEENGRGNFPPRFSGLQFPNYSSELNVNALELDDSALYLCASSSLAGGHEQYFGPGTRLTVT.

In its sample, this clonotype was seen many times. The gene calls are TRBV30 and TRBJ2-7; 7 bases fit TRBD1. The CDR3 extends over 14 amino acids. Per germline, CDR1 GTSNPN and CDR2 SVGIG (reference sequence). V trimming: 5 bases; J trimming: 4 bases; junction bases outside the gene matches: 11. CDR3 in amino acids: CAWAGWDSAYEQYF. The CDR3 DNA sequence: TGTGCCTGGGCCGGGTGGGACAGTGCTTACGAGCAGTACTTC.

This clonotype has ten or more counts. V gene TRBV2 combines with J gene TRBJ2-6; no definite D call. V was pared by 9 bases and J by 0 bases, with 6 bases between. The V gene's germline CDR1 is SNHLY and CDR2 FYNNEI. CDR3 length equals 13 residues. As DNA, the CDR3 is TGTGCCAGGAGGACCTCTGGGGCCAACGTCCTGACTTTC. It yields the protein CARRTSGANVLTF.

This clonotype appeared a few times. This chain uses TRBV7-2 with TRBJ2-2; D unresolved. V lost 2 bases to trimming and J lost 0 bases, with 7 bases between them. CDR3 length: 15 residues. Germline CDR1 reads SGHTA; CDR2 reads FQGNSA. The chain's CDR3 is CASSLKQANTGELFF. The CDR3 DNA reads TGTGCCAGCAGCTTAAAACAAGCGAACACCGGGGAGCTGTTTTTT.

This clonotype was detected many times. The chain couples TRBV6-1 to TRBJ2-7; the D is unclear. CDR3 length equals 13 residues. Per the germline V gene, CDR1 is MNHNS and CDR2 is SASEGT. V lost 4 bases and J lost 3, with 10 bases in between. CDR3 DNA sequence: TGTGCCAGCAGTGTGGGCTCCCGCTACGAGCAGTACTTC. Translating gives CASSVGSRYEQYF.

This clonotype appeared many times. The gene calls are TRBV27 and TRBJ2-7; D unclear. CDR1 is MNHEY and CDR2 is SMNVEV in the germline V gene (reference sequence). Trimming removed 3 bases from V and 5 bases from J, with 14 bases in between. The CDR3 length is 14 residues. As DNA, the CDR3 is TGTGCCAGCAGTTTCTACAGTCCACCCCACGAGCAGTACTTC. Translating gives CASSFYSPPHEQYF.

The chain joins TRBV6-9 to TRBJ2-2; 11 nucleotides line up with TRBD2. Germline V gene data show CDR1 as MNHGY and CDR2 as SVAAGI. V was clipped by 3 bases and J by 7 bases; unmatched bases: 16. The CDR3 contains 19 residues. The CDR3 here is CASSYINPPSGRQGGELFF. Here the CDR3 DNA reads TGTGCCAGCAGTTACATCAACCCGCCTAGCGGGAGGCAGGGCGGGGAGCTGTTTTTT.

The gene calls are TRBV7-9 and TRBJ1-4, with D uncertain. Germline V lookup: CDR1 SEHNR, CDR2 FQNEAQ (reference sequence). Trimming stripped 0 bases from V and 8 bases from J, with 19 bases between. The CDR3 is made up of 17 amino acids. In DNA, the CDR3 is TGTGCCAGCAGCTTAGCGTTTTCCGGTCTTGAGGGCGAAAAACTGTTTTTT. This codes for CASSLAFSGLEGEKLFF.

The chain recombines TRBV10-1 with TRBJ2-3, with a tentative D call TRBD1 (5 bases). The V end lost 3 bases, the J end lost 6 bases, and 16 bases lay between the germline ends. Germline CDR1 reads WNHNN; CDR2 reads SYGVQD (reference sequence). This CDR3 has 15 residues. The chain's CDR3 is CASSDREFTRDTQYF. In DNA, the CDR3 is TGCGCCAGCAGTGACAGGGAATTCACCCGGGATACGCAGTATTTT.

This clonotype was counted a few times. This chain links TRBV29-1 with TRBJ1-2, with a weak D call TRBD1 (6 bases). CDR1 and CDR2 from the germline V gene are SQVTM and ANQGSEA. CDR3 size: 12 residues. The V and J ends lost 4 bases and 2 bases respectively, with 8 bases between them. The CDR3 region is CSVVGGNYGYTF. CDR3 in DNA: TGCAGCGTTGTTGGGGGCAACTATGGCTACACCTTC.

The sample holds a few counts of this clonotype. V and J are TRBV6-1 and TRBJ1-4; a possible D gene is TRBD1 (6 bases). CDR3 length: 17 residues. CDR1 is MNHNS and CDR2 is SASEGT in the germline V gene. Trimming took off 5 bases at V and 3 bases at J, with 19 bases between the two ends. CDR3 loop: CASSNPGGVSSNEKLFF. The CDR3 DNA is TGTGCCAGCAGTAATCCCGGGGGCGTTTCATCTAATGAAAAACTGTTTTTT.

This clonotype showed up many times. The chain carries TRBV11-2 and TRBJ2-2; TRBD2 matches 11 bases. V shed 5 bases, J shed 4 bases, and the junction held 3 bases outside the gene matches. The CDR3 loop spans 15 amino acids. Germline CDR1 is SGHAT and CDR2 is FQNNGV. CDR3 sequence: CASSRTSGSTGELFF. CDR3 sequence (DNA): TGTGCCAGCAGCCGAACTAGCGGGAGCACCGGGGAGCTGTTTTTT.

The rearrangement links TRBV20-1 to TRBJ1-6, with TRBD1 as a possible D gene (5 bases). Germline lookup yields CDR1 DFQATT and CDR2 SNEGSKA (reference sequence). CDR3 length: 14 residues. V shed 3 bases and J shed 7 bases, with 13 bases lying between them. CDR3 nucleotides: TGCAGTGCTAGCAGGGTCGTAAGGAATTCACCCCTCCACTTT. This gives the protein CSASRVVRNSPLHF.